The 23 T cell receptor beta chains below were found in one sample sequenced in a study of blood T cell repertoires in COVID-19. This table comes from immunoSEQ multiplex PCR, and its TCRdb copy is limited to in-frame clones, with some not included. The sample carries more than 150,000 clones, approximately 87% recorded once. The sample comprised peripheral blood. All receptors come from a man aged 65-85 years with active or convalescent COVID-19.

This chain uses TRBV5-4 with TRBJ1-6, with 12 bases that match TRBD1. This CDR3 is built from 16 residues. After removal of 4 bases from V and 3 bases from J, the junction contained 2 bases not matched to a gene. Per the germline V gene, CDR1 is SGHNT and CDR2 is YYREEE (reference sequence). The DNA of the CDR3 is TGTGCCAGCAGCGGGACAGGGGGCCGCTATAATTCACCCCTCCACTTT. Translated: CASSGTGGRYNSPLHF. The full variable domain, with the rest looked up from reference TRBV5-4 and TRBJ1-6, is ETGVTQSPTHLIKTRGQQVTLRCSSQSGHNTVSWYQQALGQGPQFIFQYYREEENGRGNFPPRFSGLQFPNYSSELNVNALELDDSALYLCASSGTGGRYNSPLHFGNGTRLTVT.

V and J are TRBV7-2 and TRBJ2-7; maybe TRBD1 (5 bases). Germline V gives CDR1 SGHTA, CDR2 FQGNSA. This CDR3 contains 15 residues. With 3 bases removed from V and 4 bases from J, the gap between germline ends came to 16 bases. CDR3 loop: CASSFEPSRVYEQYF. CDR3 DNA sequence: TGTGCCAGCAGCTTCGAGCCATCCAGGGTTTACGAGCAGTACTTC.

This clone showed up just once. The CDR3 is CASSSGGFGYGYTF. The CDR3 nucleotides read TGTGCCAGCAGCTCAGGGGGATTTGGCTATGGCTACACCTTC. The chain links TRBV7-9 to TRBJ1-2; TRBD1 matches at 7 bases. Per the germline V gene, CDR1 is SEHNR and CDR2 is FQNEAQ (reference sequence). The junction had 6 bases not matched to a gene; V was cut back by 4 bases and J by 4 bases. This CDR3 has 14 amino acids.

This clone occurred a few times. This sequence joins TRBV6-4 and TRBJ1-6; 7 nucleotides line up with TRBD1. Trimming at V came to 2 bases and at J to 10 bases, leaving 8 bases not matched to a gene. The CDR3 is 15 residues long. The V gene's germline CDR1 is MRHNA and CDR2 SNTAGT. CDR3 coding DNA: TGTGCCAGCAGTGACAAAAACAGGGGCGACTCACCCCTCCACTTT. Protein sequence: CASSDKNRGDSPLHF.

This chain connects TRBV5-6 to TRBJ1-6; D perhaps matches TRBD1 (6 bases). Germline lookup yields CDR1 SGHDT and CDR2 YYEEEE. Deletions cut 2 bases from V and 6 bases from J, with 9 bases between. There are 14 residues in the CDR3. The CDR3 loop reads CASSFSQGNSPLHF. The CDR3 nucleotides are TGTGCCAGCAGCTTCTCACAGGGTAATTCACCCCTCCACTTT.

The chain uses TRBV5-5 and TRBJ1-2; D is undetermined. The germline V gene encodes CDR1 SGHKS and CDR2 YYEKEE (reference sequence). The CDR3 extends over 13 amino acids. The ends were cut back, 0 bases at V and 8 bases at J, with 11 bases in the middle. The CDR3: CASSLELYSGYTF. The CDR3 DNA reads as TGTGCCAGCAGCTTGGAACTGTACAGCGGCTACACCTTC. Supplemented by reference TRBV5-5 and TRBJ1-2, the full variable domain reads DAGVTQSPTHLIKTRGQQVTLRCSPISGHKSVSWYQQVLGQGPQFIFQYYEKEERGRGNFPDRFSARQFPNYSSELNVNALLLGDSALYLCASSLELYSGYTFGSGTRLTVV.

The chain recombines TRBV5-4 with TRBJ2-1; D might be TRBD2 (6 bases). The CDR3 covers 15 residues. Germline values: CDR1 SGHNT, CDR2 YYREEE (reference sequence). Trimming removed 4 bases from V and 8 bases from J, with 19 bases in between. The CDR3 loop reads CASSRGIRPGDEQFF. The CDR3, as DNA: TGTGCCAGCAGCCGGGGGATTAGGCCCGGGGATGAGCAGTTCTTC.

This clone was counted a few times. The rearrangement joins TRBV4-3 to TRBJ1-1; D is unresolved. V shed 4 bases and J shed 4 bases, with 16 bases lying between them. Germline-derived CDR1 and CDR2 are LGHNA and YSLEER. This CDR3 contains 15 residues. CDR3: CASSPAGGSGTEAFF. CDR3 nucleotide sequence: TGCGCCAGCAGCCCCGCAGGCGGGTCGGGCACTGAAGCTTTCTTT.

J is TRBJ2-3 and V is TRBV6-5; 8 nucleotides agree with TRBD2. With 9 bases clipped from V and 3 bases from J, the junction kept 11 bases outside the gene matches. Germline-derived CDR1 and CDR2 are MNHEY and SVGAGI. The CDR3 covers 15 residues. The CDR3 nucleotides are TGTGCCAGTAATTTAGCGGGGCGAGGGACAGATACGCAGTATTTT. It translates to CASNLAGRGTDTQYF.

The rearrangement uses TRBV7-6 and TRBJ1-2; 10 positions match TRBD1. V shed 1 base and J 8 bases; nucleotides not matched to a gene: 10. The CDR3 is 16 residues long. The germline V gene encodes CDR1 SGHVS and CDR2 FNYEAQ. The CDR3 nucleotides are TGTGCCAGCAGCTTAGGGCTAGGACAGGGGGAAGGAGGCTACACCTTC. Translation gives CASSLGLGQGEGGYTF.

The rearrangement links TRBV30 to TRBJ1-4; 10 bases map to TRBD1. The CDR3 is made up of 14 amino acids. V was clipped by 8 bases and J by 7 bases; unmatched bases: 10. CDR1 is GTSNPN and CDR2 is SVGIG in the germline V gene (reference sequence). The CDR3 DNA reads as TGTGCCCGGACCAGGGACAGGGGTGGTGAAAAACTGTTTTTT. This translates into CARTRDRGGEKLFF.

The genes are TRBV6-5 and TRBJ1-5; TRBD1 matches at 8 bases. With V trimmed by 4 bases and J by 4 bases, 6 bases remained unmatched. Germline V gene data show CDR1 as MNHEY and CDR2 as SVGAGI. This CDR3 contains 15 residues. CDR3 bases: TGTGCCAGCAGTTCCCCCGGGACAGGTAATCAGCCCCAGCATTTT. Its translation is CASSSPGTGNQPQHF.

This sequence joins TRBV19 and TRBJ1-4, with D possibly being TRBD1 (6 bases). The CDR3 runs to 14 residues. Looked up from germline, CDR1 is LNHDA and CDR2 is SQIVND (reference sequence). Trimming removed 7 bases at V and 4 bases at J, with 13 bases between. CDR3 coding DNA: TGTGCCAGTACTCTGGGACACCTTAATGAAAAACTGTTTTTT. Translated, it gives CASTLGHLNEKLFF.

This CDR3 reads CASTRRTGGGQPQHF. For the CDR3, the DNA is TGTGCCAGCACCAGAAGGACAGGGGGCGGTCAGCCCCAGCATTTT. The chain joins TRBV2 to TRBJ1-5; TRBD1 matches 11 bases. Germline values: CDR1 SNHLY, CDR2 FYNNEI. V gave up 7 bases and J gave up 6 bases; unmatched junction bases: 8. The length of the CDR3 is 15 residues.

With respect to this clone: This specimen includes other DNA sequences encoding the same CDR3. The chain joins TRBV18 to TRBJ1-4; 7 bases match TRBD1. CDR1 is KGHSH and CDR2 is LQKENI in the germline V gene. J gave up 2 bases and V 5 bases, and 2 bases lay outside the gene matches. This CDR3 is built from 14 residues. The chain's CDR3 is CASSTGATNEKLFF. The CDR3 nucleotides are TGTGCCAGCTCAACAGGGGCGACTAATGAAAAACTGTTTTTT. The whole variable domain, remainder taken from reference TRBV18 and TRBJ1-4, is NAGVMQNPRHLVRRRGQEARLRCSPMKGHSHVYWYRQLPEEGLKFMVYLQKENIIDESGMPKERFSAEFPKEGPSILRIQQVVRGDSAAYFCASSTGATNEKLFFGSGTQLSVL.

This chain links TRBV5-1 with TRBJ1-2, with a possible D match to TRBD1 (5 bases). CDR1 SGHRS and CDR2 YFSETQ come from the germline V gene. The CDR3 has 15 residues. V was trimmed by 0 bases and J by 4 bases, leaving 13 bases between them. The CDR3, as DNA: TGCGCCAGCAGCTTGGCGCCCTCAGGGCTCTATGGCTACACCTTC. Translating gives CASSLAPSGLYGYTF.

V is TRBV24-1 and J is TRBJ1-2, with D maybe TRBD1 (5 bases). This CDR3 is built from 16 residues. Trimming shortened V by 3 bases and J by 1 base, and 14 bases separated the two germline ends. Germline V gene lookup returns CDR1 KGHDR and CDR2 SFDVKD. Here the CDR3 DNA reads TGTGCCACCAGTGATCCCTCTGGGGGGGTTAACTATGGCTACACCTTC. Its protein is CATSDPSGGVNYGYTF.

The chain is built from TRBV28 and TRBJ1-6; D possibly corresponds to TRBD1 (6 bases). Trimming shortened V by 0 bases and J by 5 bases, and 17 bases separated the two germline ends. Per germline, CDR1 MDHEN and CDR2 SYDVKM. The CDR3 consists of 18 residues. DNA for the CDR3: TGTGCCAGCAGTTTATGGATGCGGGGGCGAGTTAATAATTCACCCCTCCACTTT. Translating it yields CASSLWMRGRVNNSPLHF.

The chain carries TRBV6-5 and TRBJ2-5; 10 nucleotides match TRBD1. This CDR3 has 14 residues. Looked up from germline, CDR1 is MNHEY and CDR2 is SVGAGI. The ends lost 5 bases at V and 5 bases at J; junction bases unmatched: 5. CDR3 sequence: CASSKTGGGETQYF. CDR3 DNA: TGTGCCAGCAGTAAGACAGGGGGCGGGGAGACCCAGTACTTC.

This chain links TRBV28 with TRBJ2-6; tentatively, D is TRBD2 (6 bases). The CDR3 consists of 18 residues. Germline values: CDR1 MDHEN, CDR2 SYDVKM. The V end was cut by 8 bases, the J end by 0 bases, with 20 bases between. The CDR3 sequence: CASGVGGEALSGANVLTF. Here the CDR3 DNA reads TGTGCCAGCGGGGTAGGAGGGGAGGCCCTCTCTGGGGCCAACGTCCTGACTTTC.

The chain has TRBV6-5 and TRBJ2-5, with D maybe TRBD2 (6 bases). Germline V gives CDR1 MNHEY, CDR2 SVGAGI. Trimming took 2 bases from V and 3 from J, leaving 16 bases between them. The CDR3 contains 16 residues. The CDR3 reads CASSYNGNRREETQYF. CDR3 bases: TGTGCCAGCAGTTACAATGGAAACAGGAGGGAAGAGACCCAGTACTTC.

V usage is TRBV5-1 and J usage is TRBJ1-1; 9 nucleotides line up with TRBD1. The V gene end was trimmed by 7 bases and the J gene end by 3 bases; junction bases not matched to a gene: 10. CDR1 is SGHRS and CDR2 is YFSETQ in the germline V gene. The CDR3 extends over 15 amino acids. CDR3 nucleotides: TGCGCCAGCTACAGGGGGCGCGGGGAGGACACTGAAGCTTTCTTT. Translated: CASYRGRGEDTEAFF.

V gene TRBV18 combines with J gene TRBJ1-1, with D possibly TRBD1 on 6 matching bases. From germline, CDR1 is KGHSH and CDR2 LQKENI. Trimming cost V 3 bases and J 11 bases, with 16 bases left between them. This CDR3 is 13 amino acids long. CDR3 region: CASSPNRDEWAFF. The CDR3 DNA is TGTGCCAGCTCACCTAACAGGGATGAGTGGGCTTTCTTT. Supplemented by reference TRBV18 and TRBJ1-1, the full variable domain reads NAGVMQNPRHLVRRRGQEARLRCSPMKGHSHVYWYRQLPEEGLKFMVYLQKENIIDESGMPKERFSAEFPKEGPSILRIQQVVRGDSAAYFCASSPNRDEWAFFGQGTRLTVV.